The present T cell receptor (beta chain) was sequenced within a study of post-analysis software for immune sequencing data. Regarding the study as a whole: Samples from a shared batch, those prepared together, strongly co-clustered by F measure. Included in a set of a few TRBV segments more frequent in patients than controls were TRBV5-6, TRBV5-1 and TRBV20-1.

Unique-molecular-identifier-tagged TCR beta cDNA libraries were used. Out of roughly 0.85 to 10 million T cells, a few hundred thousand cDNA molecules were generated. Using its own MiXCR run on the PCR reads, TCRdb lists one record per CDR3 protein. The sample yields about 770,000 distinct CDR3 sequences, around 42% seen once. This clonotype was detected a few times. Its antigen remains unknown. V lost 1 base and J lost 11, with 12 bases in between. The CDR3 length is 12 residues. Germline V gene lookup returns CDR1 GTSNPN and CDR2 SVGIG (reference sequence). Sequencing was performed on blood. The origin of this receptor is a girl under 18 with multiple sclerosis. This sequence joins TRBV30 and TRBJ2-1; the D gene is possibly TRBD2 (6 bases). CDR3 amino acids: CAWSEGGVKQFF. The CDR3 DNA sequence: TGTGCCTGGAGTGAGGGCGGGGTGAAGCAGTTCTTC.